This T cell receptor beta chain was identified in a study of OX40 agonist ivuxolimab in advanced cancers. TCRdb's copy holds only in-frame clones and misses some; the assay was immunoSEQ multiplex PCR. The data show approximately 91,000 clones, just over 85% seen once. Findings of the study overall: In the 0.1 to 3.0 mg/kg range, CD4+ and CD8+ blood T cells had expanded clonally by week 6.

Details on this clone: The antigen is undetermined.

The clonotype comes from an adult with an advanced solid tumor such as melanoma, head and neck, liver or kidney cancer. Sequencing was performed on CD4+ or CD8+ T cells sorted from blood, taken in a trial of the OX40 agonist ivuxolimab.

CDR3 nucleotides: TGTGCCAGCAGCCCTGACAGGGGGGACACCGGGGAGCTGTTTTTT. It translates to CASSPDRGDTGELFF. This chain uses TRBV7-9 with TRBJ2-2; 9 nucleotides align to TRBD1. V was clipped by 5 bases and J by 3 bases; unmatched bases: 4. The germline V gene encodes CDR1 SEHNR and CDR2 FQNEAQ (reference sequence). This CDR3 region has 15 residues.